The 26 T cell receptor beta chains in this list originate from one sample, sequenced in a study of blood T cells in healthy people across ages. The second PCR ran 7 to 11 cycles with a sample-barcoded 5' primer and J-beta primers. MiXCR, run by TCRdb on the 5' RACE reads, gives a single entry per CDR3 protein. The repertoire consists of just under 900,000 distinct CDR3 sequences, with 29% occurring once and the leading ten covering around 15%. Sequencing was done on a sample of blood. The receptor source for this set is an elderly woman in good health.

For this clonotype: This could be a read error, since a much larger clone is one nucleotide away. The chain is built from TRBV20-1 and TRBJ2-4; D ambiguous. Trimming left V 6 bases short and J 13 bases short, with 16 bases between. The CDR3 length is 11 residues. Germline V gene lookup returns CDR1 DFQATT and CDR2 SNEGSKA (reference sequence). CDR3 protein: CSALDGYKQYF. Here the CDR3 DNA reads TGCAGTGCCTTGGACGGCTACAAGCAGTACTTC.

About this clonotype: This sequence may be a read error, since a much larger clone differs from it by one base. CDR3 DNA: TGTGCCAGCAGCTCCGAACGGTGGGGCTACACCTTC. Its protein is CASSSERWGYTF. The V call is TRBV7-2, the J call TRBJ1-2; unclear D gene. The CDR3 sequence is 12 residues long. Per the germline V gene, CDR1 is SGHTA and CDR2 is FQGNSA. V was cut by 4 bases and J by 8 bases, with 11 bases left in between.

This clonotype came up many times. The genes are TRBV20-1 and TRBJ2-1; 8 bases are a match to TRBD2. CDR1 and CDR2 (germline): DFQATT, SNEGSKA (reference sequence). The CDR3 has 14 amino acids. The V gene end was trimmed by 3 bases and the J gene end by 4 bases; junction bases not matched to a gene: 5. The CDR3, as DNA: TGCAGTGCTAGTATTCAGCGGGGGTACAATGAGCAGTTCTTC. Translated, it gives CSASIQRGYNEQFF.

Only a few counts were recorded for this clonotype. This may arise from a read error, as a much more abundant clone is one base away. The V and J genes are TRBV6-2 or TRBV6-3 and TRBJ2-1, with 8 bases identical to TRBD1. Per the germline V gene, CDR1 is MNHEY and CDR2 is SVGEGT. The V gene end was trimmed by 7 bases and the J gene end by 6 bases; junction bases not matched to a gene: 11. CDR3 length: 15 residues. The CDR3 DNA follows: TGTGCCAGCACCGACAGGGGTATGGGGGGCAATGAGCAGTTCTTC. Its translation: CASTDRGMGGNEQFF.

This clonotype has a count of ten or more. The chain uses TRBV12-3 or TRBV12-4 and TRBJ2-7; 9 bases agree with TRBD2. V shed 7 bases, J shed 4 bases, and the junction held 14 bases outside the gene matches. The length of the CDR3 is 16 residues. In DNA, the CDR3 is TGTGCCAGCACCCTGGTTGAGGCGGGGGGGACTTACGAGCAGTACTTC. Translation: CASTLVEAGGTYEQYF.

V usage is TRBV7-9 and J usage is TRBJ1-6; unclear D gene. CDR1 is SEHNR and CDR2 is FQNEAQ in the germline V gene (reference sequence). This CDR3 spans 15 amino acids. Trimming pared 5 bases from V and 10 bases from J, leaving 18 bases between. CDR3 in DNA: TGTGCCAGCAGCCCCGGAGGAACTCCTGGGTCACCCCTCCACTTT. This translates into CASSPGGTPGSPLHF.

This clonotype was observed a few times. The junction departs from the called germline gene at one end, perhaps through a read error. V usage is TRBV7-7 and J usage is TRBJ2-2; tentatively, D is TRBD1 or TRBD2 (5 bases each). CDR3 length: 13 amino acids. Per germline, CDR1 SSHAT and CDR2 FNYEAQ (reference sequence). The CDR3 spells CASSFWGSGELFF. CDR3 DNA sequence: TGTGCTAGCAGCTTTTGGGGGTCCGGGGAGCTGTTTTTT.

The J gene is TRBJ2-1, the V gene TRBV7-8, with D uncertain. The CDR3 is 14 amino acids. Germline V gene sequence: CDR1 SGHVS, CDR2 FQNEAQ. Trimming pared 7 bases from V and 4 bases from J, leaving 14 bases between. DNA of the CDR3: TGTGCCAGCACCCTAGGGATCTTATACAATGAGCAGTTCTTC. Amino acids: CASTLGILYNEQFF. Full variable domain (outside the CDR3, taken from reference TRBV7-8 and TRBJ2-1): GAGVSQSPRYKVAKRGQDVALRCDPISGHVSLFWYQQALGQGPEFLTYFQNEAQLDKSGLPSDRFFAERPEGSVSTLKIQRTQQEDSAVYLCASTLGILYNEQFFGPGTRLTVL.

CDR3: CASSSKSGGQRETQYF. CDR3 coding DNA: TGTGCCAGCAGCTCCAAATCCGGGGGGCAGCGAGAGACCCAGTACTTC. The V gene is TRBV7-2, the J gene TRBJ2-5; D perhaps matches TRBD2 (7 bases). From germline, CDR1 is SGHTA and CDR2 FQGNSA. V was clipped by 4 bases and J by 4 bases, with 19 bases between them. CDR3 length equals 16 residues.

The gene calls are TRBV7-8 and TRBJ2-1, with 8 nucleotides matching TRBD2. TRBJ2-7 explains the end of the DNA better; the J call may be wrong. Germline values: CDR1 SGHVS, CDR2 FQNEAQ. CDR3 length: 15 amino acids. CDR3 coding DNA: TGTGCCAGCAGCGGACTAGCTGGTACCTACAATGAGCAGTACTTC. Protein sequence: CASSGLAGTYNEQYF.

A note on this clonotype: The junction departs from the called germline gene at one end, perhaps through a read error. The rearrangement joins TRBV7-2 to TRBJ2-2; TRBD1 matches 8 bases. Germline V CDR1 and CDR2: SGHTA, FQGNSA. The CDR3 consists of 16 residues. CDR3 sequence (DNA): TGTGCCGGCAGCACAGACAGGACAGGGTTCACCGGGGAGCGGTTTTTT. Encoded protein: CAGSTDRTGFTGERFF.

This clonotype was counted between two and nine times. A read error may explain this, as a much larger clone is one base away. The V and J genes are TRBV6-2 or TRBV6-3 and TRBJ2-5; D is unclear. Germline V gives CDR1 MNHEY, CDR2 SVGEGT. Trimming removed 5 bases at V and 13 bases at J, with 14 bases between. CDR3 length equals 11 residues. CDR3 bases: TGTGCCAGCAGTAACTACAATGAGCGGTACTTC. It yields the protein CASSNYNERYF.

As for this clonotype: It may be a read error: a sequence one base away is much more abundant. The chain carries TRBV7-2 and TRBJ2-5; D not certain. This CDR3 spans 17 amino acids. V lost 0 bases to trimming and J lost 2 bases, with 16 bases between them. Germline V CDR1 and CDR2: SGHTA, FQGNSA. The CDR3 is CASSLAPRYRSQETQYF. As DNA, the CDR3 is TGTGCCAGCAGCTTAGCGCCGAGGTACAGATCGCAAGAGACCCAGTACTTC. Full variable domain (rest looked up from reference TRBV7-2 and TRBJ2-5): GAGVSQSPSNKVTEKGKDVELRCDPISGHTALYWYRQSLGQGLEFLIYFQGNSAPDKSGLPSDRFSAERTGGSVSTLTIQRTQQEDSAVYLCASSLAPRYRSQETQYFGPGTRLLVL.

The gene calls are TRBV20-1 and TRBJ2-2; 11 bases line up with TRBD2. With V trimmed by 4 bases and J by 0 bases, 7 bases remained unmatched. This CDR3 spans 17 amino acids. CDR1 is DFQATT and CDR2 is SNEGSKA in the germline V gene (reference sequence). In nucleotides, the CDR3 is TGCAGTGCTAAACCAACTAGCGGGGGCTCGAACACCGGGGAGCTGTTTTTT. It is translated as CSAKPTSGGSNTGELFF.

The V call is TRBV2, the J call TRBJ1-1, with D perhaps TRBD1 (5 bases). Germline V gene data show CDR1 as SNHLY and CDR2 as FYNNEI. The CDR3 runs 15 residues. V was pared by 4 bases and J by 1 base, with 13 bases between. The DNA of the CDR3 is TGTGCCAGCAGTGTTGGGGCAAGACAGAACACTGAAGCTTTCTTT. Translated, it gives CASSVGARQNTEAFF.

A word on this clonotype: This may arise from a read error, as a much more abundant clone is one base away. The chain has TRBV12-3 or TRBV12-4 and TRBJ2-1; D is uncertain. Near its end, the DNA agrees better with TRBJ2-7, so the J call may be wrong. The CDR3 runs to 14 residues. The CDR3 sequence is CASSPHSPYNEQYF. CDR3 bases: TGTGCCAGCAGTCCCCACTCCCCGTACAATGAGCAGTACTTC.

This clonotype was counted at least ten times. The J gene is TRBJ2-1, the V gene TRBV12-3 or TRBV12-4; D gene ambiguous. The CDR3 is 14 amino acids. V dropped 2 bases and J dropped 4 bases, with 9 bases sitting between them. CDR3 nucleotides: TGTGCCAGCAGTTTAAGTCACGGGTACAATGAGCAGTTCTTC. Residues: CASSLSHGYNEQFF.

J is TRBJ2-3 and V is TRBV20-1; the D gene is possibly TRBD2 (6 bases). Germline CDR1 and CDR2: DFQATT and SNEGSKA (reference sequence). The V end was cut by 0 bases, the J end by 10 bases, with 20 bases between. This CDR3 is 15 amino acids long. This CDR3 reads CSARDSGGACDAQYF. CDR3 coding DNA: TGCAGTGCTAGAGATTCAGGAGGGGCATGTGATGCGCAGTATTTT.

This clonotype was recorded many times. The chain joins TRBV14 to TRBJ1-2; D remains unclear. V lost 4 bases and J 6 bases, leaving 12 bases between the germline ends. The CDR3 loop spans 13 amino acids. From germline, CDR1 is SGHDN and CDR2 FVKESK. The CDR3 DNA is TGTGCCAGCAGCCGGTCCACAAGTCATGGCTACACCTTC. It yields the protein CASSRSTSHGYTF.

A remark on this clonotype: At one end, the junction sequence differs from germline, possibly due to a read error. This rearrangement joins TRBV7-2 to TRBJ1-4; 7 positions agree with TRBD1. Per the germline V gene, CDR1 is SGHTA and CDR2 is FQGNSA. This CDR3 spans 14 amino acids. The CDR3 sequence is CAGSLRTGNKKLFF. The CDR3 DNA sequence: TGTGCCGGCAGCTTAAGGACAGGCAATAAAAAACTGTTTTTT.

Concerning this clonotype: Being one base from a much bigger clone, this may be a read error. This rearrangement joins TRBV20-1 to TRBJ2-7; 12 bases map to TRBD2. J lost 3 bases, V lost 1 base, and 7 bases had no gene match. The CDR3 is made up of 16 amino acids. Germline CDR1 is DFQATT and CDR2 is SNEGSKA (reference sequence). CDR3: CSARVVPSGGDYEQYF. In DNA, the CDR3 is TGCAGTGCTAGAGTGGTTCCTAGCGGGGGGGACTACGAGCAGTACTTC.

Regarding this clonotype: Since a much larger clone is just one base distant, this may be a read error. DNA of the CDR3: TGCGCCAGCAGCTTGGTACCCCACAATGAGCAGTACTTC. Its translation: CASSLVPHNEQYF. This chain links TRBV5-1 with TRBJ2-5; D remains ambiguous. Trimming stripped 0 bases from V and 11 bases from J, with 14 bases between. The CDR3 totals 13 residues. From germline, CDR1 is SGHRS and CDR2 YFSETQ. Complete variable domain (other parts from reference TRBV5-1 and TRBJ2-5): KAGVTQTPRYLIKTRGQQVTLSCSPISGHRSVSWYQQTPGQGLQFLFEYFSETQRNKGNFPGRFSGRQFSNSRSEMNVSTLELGDSALYLCASSLVPHNEQYFGPGTRLLVL.

This clonotype occurred many times. The rearrangement uses TRBV5-1 and TRBJ2-6; the D is unclear. This CDR3 has 17 residues. The germline V gene has CDR1 SGHRS and CDR2 YFSETQ. V lost 2 bases to trimming and J lost 4 bases, with 16 bases between them. The CDR3 DNA follows: TGCGCCAGCAGCTTTTTGGGCGAAGCTCGAGGGGCCAACGTCCTGACTTTC. It translates to CASSFLGEARGANVLTF. The complete variable domain, with remaining parts taken from reference TRBV5-1 and TRBJ2-6, reads KAGVTQTPRYLIKTRGQQVTLSCSPISGHRSVSWYQQTPGQGLQFLFEYFSETQRNKGNFPGRFSGRQFSNSRSEMNVSTLELGDSALYLCASSFLGEARGANVLTFGAGSRLTVL.

Of note for this clonotype: The conserved closing phenylalanine or tryptophan is absent in this CDR3, likely reflecting a read error. DNA of the CDR3: TGTGCCAGCAGTTTTGGACTAGCGGACCAAGAGACCCAGTACGTC. This gives the protein CASSFGLADQETQYV. This chain uses TRBV12-3 or TRBV12-4 with TRBJ2-5; the match to TRBD2 covers 10 bases. The CDR3 extends over 15 amino acids. V shed 3 bases and J 0 bases; nucleotides not matched to a gene: 1.

This clonotype was seen repeatedly, ten times or more. This CDR3 reads CASSEESGVLGYEQYF. Here the CDR3 DNA reads TGTGCCAGCAGTGAAGAAAGTGGGGTATTGGGCTACGAGCAGTACTTC. The rearrangement joins TRBV6-1 to TRBJ2-7; D is uncertain. CDR1 is MNHNS and CDR2 is SASEGT in the germline V gene. V lost 1 base, J lost 3 bases, and 16 bases lay in between. The CDR3 runs 16 residues.

This clonotype was seen many times. The rearrangement joins TRBV7-2 to TRBJ2-7; no firm D call. Trimming took 5 bases from V and 3 from J, leaving 14 bases between them. CDR1 and CDR2 from the germline V gene are SGHTA and FQGNSA. CDR3 size: 14 residues. The CDR3 is CASSPPPGRYEQYF. The CDR3 region has the DNA TGTGCCAGCAGCCCACCCCCGGGCCGCTACGAGCAGTACTTC.